The table lists the clone carrying this T cell receptor (beta chain) with many counts. Three rounds of nested PCR, following a modified ARM-PCR protocol, produced the TCRbeta library. TCRdb re-derived calls from the multiplex PCR reads in MiXCR, one entry per CDR3 protein. The sample lists tens of thousands of distinct CDR3 sequences, around 80% seen once, with more than 10% in the top ten. This sample is drawn from a study of tumor and adjacent non-tumor tissue in lung cancer. CDR3 length: 16 amino acids. Looked up from germline, CDR1 is LGHNT and CDR2 is FRNRAP. V lost 1 base and J lost 5; bases outside the gene matches: 7. This sample's RNA came from whole unsorted tissue.

This clonotype originated in a woman aged 45-65 years with non-small cell lung cancer. This sequence joins TRBV12-5 and TRBJ2-1; 8 nucleotides line up with TRBD1. Input material: lung tumor tissue. CDR3 sequence (DNA): TGTGCTAGTGGTTTGGCCACCGGGACAGGCAACAATGAGCAGTTCTTC. It is translated as CASGLATGTGNNEQFF.